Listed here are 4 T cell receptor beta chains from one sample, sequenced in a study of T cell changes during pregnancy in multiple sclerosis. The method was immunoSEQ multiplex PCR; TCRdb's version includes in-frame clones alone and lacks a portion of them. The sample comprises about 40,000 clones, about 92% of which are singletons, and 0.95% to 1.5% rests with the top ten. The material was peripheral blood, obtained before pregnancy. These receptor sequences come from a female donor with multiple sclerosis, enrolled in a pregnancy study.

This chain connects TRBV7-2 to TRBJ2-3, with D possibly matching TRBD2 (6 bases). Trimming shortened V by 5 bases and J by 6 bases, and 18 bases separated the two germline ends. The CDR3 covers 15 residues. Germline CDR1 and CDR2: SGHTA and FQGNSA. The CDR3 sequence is CASSRRAGPWDTQYF. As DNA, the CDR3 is TGTGCCAGCAGCCGCCGGGCGGGACCCTGGGATACGCAGTATTTT. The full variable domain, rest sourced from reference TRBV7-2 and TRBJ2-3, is GAGVSQSPSNKVTEKGKDVELRCDPISGHTALYWYRQSLGQGLEFLIYFQGNSAPDKSGLPSDRFSAERTGGSVSTLTIQRTQQEDSAVYLCASSRRAGPWDTQYFGPGTRLTVL.

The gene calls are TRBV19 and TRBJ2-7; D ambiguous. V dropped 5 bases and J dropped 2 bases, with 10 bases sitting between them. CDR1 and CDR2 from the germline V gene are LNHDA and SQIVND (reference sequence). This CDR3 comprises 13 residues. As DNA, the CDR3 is TGTGCCAGTAGTCCCGGTTTTCCCTACGAGCAGTACTTC. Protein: CASSPGFPYEQYF.

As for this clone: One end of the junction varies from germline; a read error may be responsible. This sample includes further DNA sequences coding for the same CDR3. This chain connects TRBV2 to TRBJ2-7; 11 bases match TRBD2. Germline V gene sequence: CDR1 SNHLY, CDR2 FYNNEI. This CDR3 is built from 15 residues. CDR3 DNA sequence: TGTGCCAGCAGCGAAGGGACTAGCGGAATCTACGAGCAGTACTTC. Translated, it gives CASSEGTSGIYEQYF.

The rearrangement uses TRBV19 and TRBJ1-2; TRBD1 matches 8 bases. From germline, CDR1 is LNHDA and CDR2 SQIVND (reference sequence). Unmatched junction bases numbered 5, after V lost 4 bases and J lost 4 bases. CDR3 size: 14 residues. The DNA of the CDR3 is TGTGCCAGTAGTACGGTGGACAGGGCCTATGGCTACACCTTC. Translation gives CASSTVDRAYGYTF. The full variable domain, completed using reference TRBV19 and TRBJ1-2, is DGGITQSPKYLFRKEGQNVTLSCEQNLNHDAMYWYRQDPGQGLRLIYYSQIVNDFQKGDIAEGYSVSREKKESFPLTVTSAQKNPTAFYLCASSTVDRAYGYTFGSGTRLTVV.